This T cell receptor (beta chain) comes out of a study of CD8+ T cells in alopecia areata. Study-wide background: The protocol delivered tofacitinib for 6 to 18 months, then withdrew it for 6 months. Study-wide results and limits: For lesional scalp, especially alopecia totalis/universalis, clonality was higher than in normal scalp. Many expanded lesional clones persisted in scalp and blood during tofacitinib.

As regards this clone: Its antigen is as yet unknown.

The ends were cut back, 5 bases at V and 4 bases at J, with 17 bases in the middle. The CDR3 spans 15 residues. CDR1 and CDR2 (germline): SEHNR, FQNEAQ (reference sequence). Sequencing used cDNA as its template, made by extracting RNA and reverse transcribing it. Profiling relied on immunoSEQ multiplex PCR, and the TCRdb table lists in-frame clones only, not all of them. The sample yields about 74,000 clones, around 29% seen once. The treatment denotes: oral pan-JAK inhibitor, 5-10 mg twice daily. The clonotype comes from a human donor with alopecia areata. The specimen comprised CD8+ T cells sorted from blood, sampled at week 4, from a patient treated with tofacitinib. The rearrangement links TRBV7-9 to TRBJ2-5; maybe TRBD2 (5 bases). The CDR3 here is CASSPGVEVVETQYF. Here the CDR3 DNA reads TGTGCCAGCAGCCCCGGGGTAGAGGTCGTAGAGACCCAGTACTTC.